At least ten counts were recorded for the clone carrying this T cell receptor beta chain. It was RNA transcripts that yielded the amplified TCR beta CDR3 regions. The TCR CDR3 was amplified in a first-round RT-PCR using the HTBI primer set. TCRdb re-analysed the multiplex PCR reads in MiXCR, keeping a single row per CDR3 protein. Of around 450,000 distinct CDR3 sequences in the sample, approximately 14% were seen once. With 3 bases clipped from V and 3 bases from J, the junction kept 1 base outside the gene matches. Germline CDR1 SGHRS, CDR2 YFSETQ. This CDR3 has 14 amino acids. This entry comes from a study of T cells in Graves' hyperthyroidism and ophthalmopathy.

The clonotype comes from a woman between 18 and 29 years old with Graves' hyperthyroidism. The chain carries TRBV5-1 and TRBJ2-1; 9 positions agree with TRBD1. What was sequenced was blood. In nucleotides, the CDR3 is TGCGCCAGCAGCTGGACAGGGGTCTACAATGAGCAGTTCTTC. As protein: CASSWTGVYNEQFF.